This entry lists 6 T cell receptor beta chains sequenced from one sample in a study of patients and donors after allogeneic stem cell transplantation. TCRdb reprocessed the RT-PCR reads via MiXCR and lists one record per CDR3 protein. The sample contains about 400,000 distinct CDR3 sequences, 16% of which appear only once. Sequencing used blood, either unsorted or a sorted T cell fraction (not recorded which). These receptors all stem from a human donor who was either an allogeneic HSCT recipient or a stem cell or donor lymphocyte infusion donor (not recorded which). It is not recorded whose cells these are; they may come from a transplant donor.

This chain joins TRBV15 and TRBJ2-3; D possibly corresponds to TRBD1 (5 bases). V lost 0 bases, J lost 11 bases, and 21 bases lay in between. The CDR3 covers 16 residues. The germline CDR1 and CDR2 sequences are LNHNV and YYDKDF (reference sequence). The CDR3 here is CATSRDGASATAQQYF. The CDR3 DNA reads TGTGCCACCAGCAGAGATGGGGCTTCGGCTACGGCTCAGCAGTATTTT.

The chain carries TRBV18 and TRBJ2-6; TRBD1 might be the D (5 bases). V lost 2 bases and J lost 0, with 14 bases in between. Germline values: CDR1 KGHSH, CDR2 LQKENI. The CDR3 extends over 18 amino acids. The CDR3 spells CASSPRPGGHSGANVLTF. Written as DNA, the CDR3 is TGTGCCAGCTCACCAAGGCCGGGCGGACACTCTGGGGCCAACGTCCTGACTTTC.

This clonotype was detected many times. V gene TRBV12-3 or TRBV12-4 combines with J gene TRBJ1-5; perhaps TRBD1 as D (5 bases). CDR3 length: 19 residues. Trimming shortened V by 0 bases and J by 7 bases, and 25 bases separated the two germline ends. CDR3 DNA: TGTGCCAGCAGTTTAGCGGCTCGATTAAATTCCCAGGGATACCAGCCCCAGCATTTT. It yields the protein CASSLAARLNSQGYQPQHF.

This clonotype was recorded at least ten times. The chain is built from TRBV28 and TRBJ2-7, with D uncertain. The V gene lost 3 bases and the J gene lost 3 bases, with 6 bases spanning the gap. The CDR3 sequence is 12 residues long. Germline CDR1 reads MDHEN; CDR2 reads SYDVKM. The CDR3 bases are TGTGCCAGCAGTTTGTACGGCTACGAGCAGTACTTC. Its translation: CASSLYGYEQYF.

The chain couples TRBV7-2 to TRBJ1-6; TRBD1 might be the D (5 bases). With 6 bases removed from V and 7 bases from J, the gap between germline ends came to 16 bases. Germline CDR1 reads SGHTA; CDR2 reads FQGNSA. The CDR3 sequence is 15 residues long. The CDR3 region has the DNA TGTGCCAGCAGTACCTCGGGGCCGCAGAATTCACCCCTCCACTTT. Protein sequence: CASSTSGPQNSPLHF.

The chain employs TRBV2 and TRBJ1-4; maybe TRBD1 (5 bases). V was clipped by 8 bases and J by 3 bases, with 7 bases between them. CDR1 is SNHLY and CDR2 is FYNNEI in the germline V gene. The CDR3 is 12 residues long. The CDR3, as DNA: TGTGCCAGCCTGGGACCTAATGAAAAACTGTTTTTT. Translated, it gives CASLGPNEKLFF.